This TCR beta chain was observed in a study of T cell responses to AZD1222 COVID-19 vaccine. Study findings and constraints: Possibly, clonal diversity was underestimated; donors were largely white British and included more females.

This CDR3 region has 15 residues. The V end lost 0 bases, the J end lost 7 bases, and 15 bases lay between the germline ends. Germline V gives CDR1 LGHDT, CDR2 YNNKEL (reference sequence). Turning to this clone: Its antigen is not identified.

Assay used: immunoSEQ multiplex PCR; TCRdb lists only in-frame clones, some missing. Of over 100,000 clones in the sample, about 90% are singletons; the top ten hold approximately 1.7%. V is TRBV3-1 (or the pseudogene TRBV3-2) and J is TRBJ1-1; D may be TRBD1 (6 bases). The clonotype was recovered from an adult in good health. The sequencing here drew on peripheral blood, taken on day 0 of AZD1222 vaccination. The CDR3: CASSQEGAGVREAFF. The CDR3 DNA is TGTGCCAGCAGCCAAGAGGGGGCGGGGGTTCGTGAAGCTTTCTTT.